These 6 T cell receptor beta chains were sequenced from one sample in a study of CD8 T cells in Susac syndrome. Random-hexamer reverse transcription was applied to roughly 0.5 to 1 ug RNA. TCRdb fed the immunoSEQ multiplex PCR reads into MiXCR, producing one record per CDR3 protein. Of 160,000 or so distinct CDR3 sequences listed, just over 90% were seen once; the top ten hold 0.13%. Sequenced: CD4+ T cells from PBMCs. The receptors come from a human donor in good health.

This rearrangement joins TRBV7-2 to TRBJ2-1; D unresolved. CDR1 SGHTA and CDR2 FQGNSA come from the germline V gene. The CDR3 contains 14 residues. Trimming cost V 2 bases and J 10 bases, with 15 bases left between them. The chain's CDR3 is CASSLTFRAREQFF. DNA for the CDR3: TGTGCCAGCAGCTTAACGTTTCGGGCTAGGGAGCAGTTCTTC.

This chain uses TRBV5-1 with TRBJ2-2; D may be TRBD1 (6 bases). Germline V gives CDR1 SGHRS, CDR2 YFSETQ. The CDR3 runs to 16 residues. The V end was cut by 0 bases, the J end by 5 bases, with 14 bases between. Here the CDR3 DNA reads TGCGCCAGCAGCTTGGGTGAACAGGGTTGGACCGGGGAGCTGTTTTTT. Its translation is CASSLGEQGWTGELFF.

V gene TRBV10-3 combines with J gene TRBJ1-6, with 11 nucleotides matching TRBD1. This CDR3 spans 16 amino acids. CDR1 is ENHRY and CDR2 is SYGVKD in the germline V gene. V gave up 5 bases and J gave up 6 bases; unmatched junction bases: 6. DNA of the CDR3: TGTGCCATCAGTACTGGACAGGGGGCGGGTAATTCACCCCTCCACTTT. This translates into CAISTGQGAGNSPLHF.

The DNA for the CDR3 is TGTGCCAGTAGTATCCACAGTGCGGCTAACTATGGCTACACCTTC. Its translation is CASSIHSAANYGYTF. This chain uses TRBV19 with TRBJ1-2; D is unclear. Trimming cost V 3 bases and J 0 bases, with 11 bases left between them. This CDR3 has 15 residues. Germline V lookup: CDR1 LNHDA, CDR2 SQIVND (reference sequence).

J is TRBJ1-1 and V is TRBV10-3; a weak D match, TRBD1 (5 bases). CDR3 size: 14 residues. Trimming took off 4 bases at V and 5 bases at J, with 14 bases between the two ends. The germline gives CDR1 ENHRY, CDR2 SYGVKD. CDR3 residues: CAISAGQLGTEAFF. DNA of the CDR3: TGTGCCATCAGTGCAGGACAACTGGGGACTGAAGCTTTCTTT.

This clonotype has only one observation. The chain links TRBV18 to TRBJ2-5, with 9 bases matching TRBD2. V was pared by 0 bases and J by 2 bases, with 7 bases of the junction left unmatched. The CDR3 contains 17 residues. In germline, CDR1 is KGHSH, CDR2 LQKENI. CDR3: CASSPPGLAQPQETQYF. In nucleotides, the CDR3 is TGTGCCAGCTCACCACCCGGACTAGCGCAGCCTCAAGAGACCCAGTACTTC.